These T cell receptor beta chains were read from a single sample in a study of T cell repertoires in cytomegalovirus infection. TCRdb reprocessed the reads with MiXCR, giving one entry per CDR3 protein. The sample comprises about 260,000 distinct CDR3 sequences, approximately 15% of which are singletons, and roughly 8.9% rests with the top ten. The sample comprised PBMCs. These receptors came from a human donor in good health (CMV status not recorded). Some clones in this sample may be carry-over from other donors' samples. Each CDR3 is given with its conserved first and last residue. Each record gives: D gene, clone size, V gene, J gene, CDR3 DNA, CDR3 protein. The D gene is left open where the match is weak. The size entry is marked missing in some rows and otherwise reads once, few, many or a size class.

D: .; size: .; V: TRBV25-1; J: TRBJ1-5; DNA: TGTGCCAGCAGTGAAGTGGGGTTCAATCAGCCCCAGCATTTT; CDR3: CASSEVGFNQPQHF
D: .; size: many; V: TRBV7-2; J: TRBJ2-2; DNA: TGTGCCAGCAGGACCCTAGGCCACACCGGGGAGCTGTTTTTT; CDR3: CASRTLGHTGELFF
D: .; size: many; V: TRBV6-5; J: TRBJ2-5; DNA: TGTGCCAGCAGATCCCGGGACACCCCCAAGAGAGAAGAGACCCAGTACTTC; CDR3: CASRSRDTPKREETQYF
D: TRBD1; size: .; V: TRBV28; J: TRBJ1-2; DNA: TGTGCCAGCAGAGACCCCGGACAGGCTTATGGCTACACCTTC; CDR3: CASRDPGQAYGYTF
D: .; size: .; V: TRBV4-2; J: TRBJ2-3; DNA: TGTGCCAGCAGCCAAGGCAATACTAGTCCGCAGTATTTT; CDR3: CASSQGNTSPQYF
D: .; size: many; V: TRBV7-2; J: TRBJ2-7; DNA: TGTGCCAGCAGCAAAGACACCTACGAGCAGTACTTC; CDR3: CASSKDTYEQYF
D: .; size: many; V: TRBV7-2; J: TRBJ2-1; DNA: TGTGCCAGCAGCTTGGCCGGGTCGGGCGTTTACAATGAGCAGTTCTTC; CDR3: CASSLAGSGVYNEQFF
D: TRBD2; size: .; V: TRBV18; J: TRBJ2-1; DNA: TGTGCCAGCTCACCACGGACGGGGGGACACAATGAGCAGTTCTTC; CDR3: CASSPRTGGHNEQFF
D: .; size: few; V: TRBV7-3; J: TRBJ1-3; DNA: TGTGCCAGCAGCTCCGAGAGGGGGAACACCATATATTTT; CDR3: CASSSERGNTIYF
D: TRBD1; size: few; V: TRBV7-9; J: TRBJ1-1; DNA: TGTGCCAGCAGCCCCGGACAGGGCTTCACTGAAGCTTTCTTT; CDR3: CASSPGQGFTEAFF
D: TRBD2; size: .; V: TRBV25-1; J: TRBJ2-5; DNA: TGTGCCAGCAGTGAATCCTTGCTAGCGGGAGCTCAGTACTTC; CDR3: CASSESLLAGAQYF
D: .; size: .; V: TRBV10-2; J: TRBJ2-1; DNA: TGCGCCAGCAGTGAGCTGCCGACTGAGCTACGTACTGAGCAGTTCTTC; CDR3: CASSELPTELRTEQFF
D: .; size: .; V: TRBV29-1; J: TRBJ2-7; DNA: TGCAGCGTGGCCGGGACCAGGCAGTACTTC; CDR3: CSVAGTRQYF
D: .; size: .; V: TRBV5-1; J: TRBJ2-5; DNA: TGCGCCAGCAGCCCCATGTCAGCAGGGAGCGAGACCCAGTACTTC; CDR3: CASSPMSAGSETQYF
D: TRBD1; size: few; V: TRBV20-1; J: TRBJ2-2; DNA: TGCAGTGCTTCCCCGGGTGGGCAGGGGGCCGGGGAGCTGTTTTTT; CDR3: CSASPGGQGAGELFF
D: TRBD1; size: .; V: TRBV5-6; J: TRBJ2-5; DNA: TGTGCCAGCAGCTCCTCCGGGACAGCCCAAGAGACCCAGTACTTC; CDR3: CASSSSGTAQETQYF
D: .; size: many; V: TRBV12-3/TRBV12-4; J: TRBJ1-1; DNA: TGTGCCAGGAGAGAGGGGGGTGAAGCTTTCTTT; CDR3: CARREGGEAFF
D: .; size: .; V: TRBV6-2/TRBV6-3; J: TRBJ1-1; DNA: TGTGCCAGCAGTTACTCATGGAACACTGAAGCTTTCTTT; CDR3: CASSYSWNTEAFF
D: .; size: few; V: TRBV5-6; J: TRBJ1-6; DNA: TGTGCCAGCAGCTTCCCCGGGGGCAATTCACCCCTCCACTTT; CDR3: CASSFPGGNSPLHF
D: TRBD1; size: few; V: TRBV6-1; J: TRBJ2-7; DNA: TGTGCCAGCAGTGACGGACAGGGCGGGCGCGAGCAGTACTTC; CDR3: CASSDGQGGREQYF
D: TRBD1; size: .; V: TRBV7-6; J: TRBJ1-2; DNA: TGTGCCAGCAGCGATACAAGGGACAGGGACTATGGCTACACCTTC; CDR3: CASSDTRDRDYGYTF
D: TRBD1; size: many; V: TRBV11-2; J: TRBJ2-1; DNA: TGTGCCAGCAGCTTAGTGTGGCAGGGGGATGAGCAGTTCTTC; CDR3: CASSLVWQGDEQFF
D: .; size: many; V: TRBV28; J: TRBJ1-5; DNA: TGTGCCAGCAGTTTCCGGGCCACCAATCAGCCCCAGCATTTT; CDR3: CASSFRATNQPQHF
D: TRBD1; size: many; V: TRBV7-2; J: TRBJ1-2; DNA: TGTGCCAGCAGCTTAGACGACAGGGTCCCGGGCTACACCTTC; CDR3: CASSLDDRVPGYTF
D: .; size: few; V: TRBV5-4; J: TRBJ1-2; DNA: TGTGCCAGCAGCTTTTGGGGGGGCTATGGCTACACCTTC; CDR3: CASSFWGGYGYTF
D: .; size: many; V: TRBV12-5; J: TRBJ1-5; DNA: TGTGCTAGTGGTGGGGTCGACGGAGTCGTTAGCAATCAGCCCCAGCATTTT; CDR3: CASGGVDGVVSNQPQHF
D: .; size: .; V: TRBV29-1; J: TRBJ1-5; DNA: TGCAGCGTCTGGGGGGGGGGAGGTCAGCCCCAGCATTTT; CDR3: CSVWGGGGQPQHF
D: TRBD2; size: few; V: TRBV19; J: TRBJ2-2; DNA: TGTGCCAGTAGTATGTGGGAGGGTGGCACCGGGGAGCTGTTTTTT; CDR3: CASSMWEGGTGELFF
D: .; size: .; V: TRBV10-2; J: TRBJ2-7; DNA: TGCGCCAGCAGTGAGTCGGGACCTCTCTACGAGCAGTACTTC; CDR3: CASSESGPLYEQYF